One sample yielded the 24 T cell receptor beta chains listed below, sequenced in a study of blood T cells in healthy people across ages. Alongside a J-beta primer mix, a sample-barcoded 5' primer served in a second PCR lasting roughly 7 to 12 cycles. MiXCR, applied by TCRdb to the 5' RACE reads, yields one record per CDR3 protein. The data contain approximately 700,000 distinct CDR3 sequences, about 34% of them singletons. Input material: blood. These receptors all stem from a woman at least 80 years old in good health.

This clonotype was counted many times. Written as DNA, the CDR3 is TGTGCCAGCAGCTTCCACCGGACAGGGGCGTCCACAGATACGCAGTATTTT. This gives the protein CASSFHRTGASTDTQYF. The rearrangement uses TRBV7-2 and TRBJ2-3, with 9 bases lining up with TRBD1. Germline CDR1 SGHTA, CDR2 FQGNSA. This CDR3 has 17 residues. V was pared by 3 bases and J by 2 bases, with 9 bases of the junction left unmatched. Supplemented by reference TRBV7-2 and TRBJ2-3, the full variable domain reads GAGVSQSPSNKVTEKGKDVELRCDPISGHTALYWYRQSLGQGLEFLIYFQGNSAPDKSGLPSDRFSAERTGGSVSTLTIQRTQQEDSAVYLCASSFHRTGASTDTQYFGPGTRLTVL.

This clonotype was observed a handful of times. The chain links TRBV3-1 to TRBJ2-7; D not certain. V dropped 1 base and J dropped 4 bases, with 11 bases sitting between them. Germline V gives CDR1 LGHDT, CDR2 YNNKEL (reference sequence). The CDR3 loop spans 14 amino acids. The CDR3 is CASSQAMSRYEQYF. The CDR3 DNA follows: TGTGCCAGCAGCCAAGCGATGAGTAGATACGAGCAGTACTTC.

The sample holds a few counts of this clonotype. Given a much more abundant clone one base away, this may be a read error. CDR3 amino acids: CAISGVAGALANEQYF. CDR3 nucleotide sequence: TGTGCCATCAGTGGGGTAGCGGGGGCCCTAGCCAATGAGCAGTACTTC. The chain combines TRBV10-3 with TRBJ2-5; 9 bases agree with TRBD2. CDR3 size: 16 residues. Germline lookup yields CDR1 ENHRY and CDR2 SYGVKD. J lost 11 bases, V lost 4 bases, and 17 bases had no gene match.

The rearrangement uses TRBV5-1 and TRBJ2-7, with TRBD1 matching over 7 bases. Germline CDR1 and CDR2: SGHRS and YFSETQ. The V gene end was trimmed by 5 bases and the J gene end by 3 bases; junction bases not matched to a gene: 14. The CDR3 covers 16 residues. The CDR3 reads CASRHEQGSGGYEQYF. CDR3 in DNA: TGCGCCAGCAGGCATGAACAGGGGTCTGGAGGCTACGAGCAGTACTTC.

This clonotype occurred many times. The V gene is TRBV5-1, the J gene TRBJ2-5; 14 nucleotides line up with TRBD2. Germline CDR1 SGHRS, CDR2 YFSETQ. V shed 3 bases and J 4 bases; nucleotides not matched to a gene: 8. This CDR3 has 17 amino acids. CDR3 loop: CASSSPRGLAGGETQYF. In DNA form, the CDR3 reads TGCGCCAGCAGCTCACCGAGAGGACTAGCGGGGGGAGAGACCCAGTACTTC.

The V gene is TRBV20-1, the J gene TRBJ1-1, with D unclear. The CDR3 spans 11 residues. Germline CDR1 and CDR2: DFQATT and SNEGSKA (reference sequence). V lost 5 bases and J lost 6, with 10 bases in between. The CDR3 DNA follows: TGCAGTGCTCAGAACCACCCTGAAGCTTTCTTT. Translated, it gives CSAQNHPEAFF.

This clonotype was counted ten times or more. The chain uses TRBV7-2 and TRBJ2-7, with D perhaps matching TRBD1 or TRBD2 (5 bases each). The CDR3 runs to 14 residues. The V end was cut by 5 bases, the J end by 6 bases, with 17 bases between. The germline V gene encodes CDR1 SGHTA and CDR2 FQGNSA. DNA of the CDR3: TGTGCCAGCAGCGCAGGGACCCCTCAGGGCGAGCAGTACTTC. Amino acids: CASSAGTPQGEQYF.

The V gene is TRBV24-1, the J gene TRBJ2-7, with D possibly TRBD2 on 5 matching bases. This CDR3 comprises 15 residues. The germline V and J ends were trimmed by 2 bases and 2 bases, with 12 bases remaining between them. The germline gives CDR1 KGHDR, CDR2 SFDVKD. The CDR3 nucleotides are TGTGCCACCAGTGATTCGGGGTCCCGTCCCTACGAGCAGTACTTC. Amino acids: CATSDSGSRPYEQYF.

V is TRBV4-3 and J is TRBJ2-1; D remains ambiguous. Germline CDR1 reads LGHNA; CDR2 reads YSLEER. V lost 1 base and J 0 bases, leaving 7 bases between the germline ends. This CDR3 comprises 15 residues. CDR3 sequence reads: CASSQGRHSYNEQFF. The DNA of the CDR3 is TGCGCCAGCAGCCAAGGTCGCCACTCCTACAATGAGCAGTTCTTC.

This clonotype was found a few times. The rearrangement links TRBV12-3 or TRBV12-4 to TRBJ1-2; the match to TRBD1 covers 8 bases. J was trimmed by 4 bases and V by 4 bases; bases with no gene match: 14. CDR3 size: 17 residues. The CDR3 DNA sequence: TGTGCCAGCAGTTATACCGGGGCAGGGGGCGCTTCCTATGGCTACACCTTC. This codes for CASSYTGAGGASYGYTF.

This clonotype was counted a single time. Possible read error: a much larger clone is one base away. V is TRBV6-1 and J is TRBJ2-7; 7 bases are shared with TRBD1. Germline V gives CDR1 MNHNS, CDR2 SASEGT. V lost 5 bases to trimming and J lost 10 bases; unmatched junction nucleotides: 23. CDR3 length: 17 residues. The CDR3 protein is CASSRGSITGVKNVQYF. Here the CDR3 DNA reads TGTGCCAGCAGTAGGGGGAGCATTACAGGGGTCAAAAACGTTCAGTACTTC.

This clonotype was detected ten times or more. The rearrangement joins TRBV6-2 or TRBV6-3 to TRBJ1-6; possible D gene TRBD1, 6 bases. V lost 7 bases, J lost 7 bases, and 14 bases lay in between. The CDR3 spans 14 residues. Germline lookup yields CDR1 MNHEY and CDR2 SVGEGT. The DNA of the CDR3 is TGTGCCAGCATCTTACAGGGAGGGAATTCACCCCTCCACTTT. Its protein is CASILQGGNSPLHF.

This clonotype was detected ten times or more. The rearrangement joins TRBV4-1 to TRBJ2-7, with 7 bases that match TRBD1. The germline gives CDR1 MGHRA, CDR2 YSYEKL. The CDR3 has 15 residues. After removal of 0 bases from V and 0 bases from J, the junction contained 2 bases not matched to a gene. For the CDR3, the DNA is TGCGCCAGCAGCCAAGAGACAGGGTTCTCCTACGAGCAGTACTTC. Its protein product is CASSQETGFSYEQYF.

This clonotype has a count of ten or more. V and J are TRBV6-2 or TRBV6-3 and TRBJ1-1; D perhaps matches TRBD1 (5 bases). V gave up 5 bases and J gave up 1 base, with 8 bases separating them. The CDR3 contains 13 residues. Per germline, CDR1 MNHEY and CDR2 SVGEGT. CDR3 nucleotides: TGTGCCAGCAGTCAGGGTCGGAACACTGAAGCTTTCTTT. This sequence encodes CASSQGRNTEAFF.

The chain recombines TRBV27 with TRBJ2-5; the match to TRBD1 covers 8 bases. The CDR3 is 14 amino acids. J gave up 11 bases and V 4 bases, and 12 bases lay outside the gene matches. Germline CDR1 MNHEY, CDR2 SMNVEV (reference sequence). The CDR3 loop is CASSSGTGSGVQYF. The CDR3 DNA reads TGTGCCAGCAGTTCCGGGACAGGTTCGGGGGTGCAGTACTTC.

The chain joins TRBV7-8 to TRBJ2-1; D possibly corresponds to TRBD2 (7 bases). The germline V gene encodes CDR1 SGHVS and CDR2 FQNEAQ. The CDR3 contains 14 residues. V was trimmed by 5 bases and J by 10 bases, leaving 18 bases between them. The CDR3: CASSLKGGGEEQFF. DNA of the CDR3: TGTGCCAGCAGCCTCAAGGGGGGAGGGGAGGAGCAGTTCTTC.

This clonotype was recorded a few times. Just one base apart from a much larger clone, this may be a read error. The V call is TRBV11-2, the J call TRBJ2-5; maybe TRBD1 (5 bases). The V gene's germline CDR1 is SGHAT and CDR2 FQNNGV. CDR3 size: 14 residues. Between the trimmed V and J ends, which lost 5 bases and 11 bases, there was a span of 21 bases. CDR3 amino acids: CASSPPDNNNEQYF. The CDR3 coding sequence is TGTGCCAGCAGCCCTCCGGACAATAACAATGAGCAGTACTTC.

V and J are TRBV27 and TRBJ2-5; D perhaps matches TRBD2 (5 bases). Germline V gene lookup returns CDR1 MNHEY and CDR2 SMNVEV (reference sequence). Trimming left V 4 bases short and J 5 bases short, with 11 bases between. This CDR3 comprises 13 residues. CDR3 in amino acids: CASSYTGSETQYF. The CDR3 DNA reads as TGTGCCAGCAGTTATACTGGGAGTGAGACCCAGTACTTC.

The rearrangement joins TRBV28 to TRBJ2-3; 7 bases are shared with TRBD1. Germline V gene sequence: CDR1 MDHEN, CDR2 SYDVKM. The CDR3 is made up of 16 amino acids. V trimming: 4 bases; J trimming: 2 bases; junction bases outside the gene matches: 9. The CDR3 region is CASSSYRQGYTDTQYF. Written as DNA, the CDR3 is TGTGCCAGCAGTTCCTACCGACAGGGCTACACAGATACGCAGTATTTT. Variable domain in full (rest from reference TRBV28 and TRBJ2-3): DVKVTQSSRYLVKRTGEKVFLECVQDMDHENMFWYRQDPGLGLRLIYFSYDVKMKEKGDIPEGYSVSREKKERFSLILESASTNQTSMYLCASSSYRQGYTDTQYFGPGTRLTVL.

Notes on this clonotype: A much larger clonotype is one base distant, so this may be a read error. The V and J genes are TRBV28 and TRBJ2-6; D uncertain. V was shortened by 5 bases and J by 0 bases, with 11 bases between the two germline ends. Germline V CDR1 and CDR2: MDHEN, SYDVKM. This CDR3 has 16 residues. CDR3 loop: CASSPYTSSGANVLTF. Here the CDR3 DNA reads TGTGCCAGCAGTCCTTACACGAGCTCTGGGGCCAACGTCCTGACTTTC.

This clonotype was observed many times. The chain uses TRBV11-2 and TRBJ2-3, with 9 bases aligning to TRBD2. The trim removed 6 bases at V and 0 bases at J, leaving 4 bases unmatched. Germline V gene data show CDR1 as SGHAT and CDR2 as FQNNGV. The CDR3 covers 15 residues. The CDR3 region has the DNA TGTGCCAGCAGTGGAGCGGGGGGAAGCACAGATACGCAGTATTTT. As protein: CASSGAGGSTDTQYF.

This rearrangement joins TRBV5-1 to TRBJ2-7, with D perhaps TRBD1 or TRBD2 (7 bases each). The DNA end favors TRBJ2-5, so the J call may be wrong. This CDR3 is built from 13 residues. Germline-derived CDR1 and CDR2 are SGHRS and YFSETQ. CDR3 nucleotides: TGCGCCAGCAGCATCCAGGGGGGGAAGACCCAGTACTTC. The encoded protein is CASSIQGGKTQYF.

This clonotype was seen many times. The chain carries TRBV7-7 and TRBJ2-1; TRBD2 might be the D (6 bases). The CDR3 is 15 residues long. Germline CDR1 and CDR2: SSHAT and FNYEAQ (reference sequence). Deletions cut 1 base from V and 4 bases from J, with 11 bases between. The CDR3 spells CASSLGSAGYNEQFF. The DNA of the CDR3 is TGTGCCAGCAGCTTAGGATCGGCGGGATACAATGAGCAGTTCTTC. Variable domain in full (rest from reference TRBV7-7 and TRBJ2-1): GAGVSQSPRYKVTKRGQDVTLRCDPISSHATLYWYQQALGQGPEFLTYFNYEAQPDKSGLPSDRFSAERPEGSISTLTIQRTEQRDSAMYRCASSLGSAGYNEQFFGPGTRLTVL.

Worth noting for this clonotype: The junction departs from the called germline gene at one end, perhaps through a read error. This chain's CDR3 is CAGSPTGGVYNEQFF. The CDR3 bases are TGTGCCGGCAGCCCGACGGGGGGGGTCTACAATGAGCAGTTCTTC. The chain recombines TRBV9 with TRBJ2-1; 8 bases map to TRBD2. The length of the CDR3 is 15 residues. Germline assignment: CDR1 SGDLS and CDR2 YYNGEE. Full variable domain (remainder filled in from reference TRBV9 and TRBJ2-1): DSGVTQTPKHLITATGQRVTLRCSPRSGDLSVYWYQQSLDQGLQFLIQYYNGEERAKGNILERFSAQQFPDLHSELNLSSLELGDSALYFCAGSPTGGVYNEQFFGPGTRLTVL.